This section outlines one TCR beta chain sequence together with its context. Its antigen remains unknown. Method: immunoSEQ multiplex PCR; TCRdb's copy keeps in-frame clones and lacks some. The sample shows roughly 1,100,000 clones, approximately 72% of them seen only once. The data stem from a study of shared clonotypes between healthy human individuals. The study's findings and limits: Sharing across four donors was seen in around 5% of naive CD4 clonotypes.

V was clipped by 3 bases and J by 1 base; unmatched bases: 4. In germline, CDR1 is MDHEN, CDR2 SYDVKM. The CDR3 runs to 15 residues. The TCR comes from a man between 18 and 29 years old in good health. The chain carries TRBV28 and TRBJ1-1; 8 bases are shared with TRBD1. Sequencing was performed on memory CD4+ T cells sorted from blood. As to subset: CD45RA-negative fraction. The CDR3 region has the DNA TGTGCCAGCAGTTTCCGGGACAGGCAGAACACTGAAGCTTTCTTT. This sequence encodes CASSFRDRQNTEAFF.